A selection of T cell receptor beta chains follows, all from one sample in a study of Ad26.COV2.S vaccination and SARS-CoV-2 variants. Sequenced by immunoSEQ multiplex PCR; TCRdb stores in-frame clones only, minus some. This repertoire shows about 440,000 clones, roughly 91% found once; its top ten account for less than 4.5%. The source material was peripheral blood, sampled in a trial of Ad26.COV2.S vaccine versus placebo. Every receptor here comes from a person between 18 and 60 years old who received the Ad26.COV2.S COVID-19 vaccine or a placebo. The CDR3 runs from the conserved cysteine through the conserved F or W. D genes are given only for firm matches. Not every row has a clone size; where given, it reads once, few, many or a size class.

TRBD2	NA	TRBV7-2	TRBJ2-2	TGTGCCAGCAGAACTGCCCCGGGACTAGCGGACACCGGGGAGCTGTTTTTT	CASRTAPGLADTGELFF
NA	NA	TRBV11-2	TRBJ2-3	TGTGCCAGCAGCTTAGTCCTCCAGGGAGTTACGCAGTATTTT	CASSLVLQGVTQYF
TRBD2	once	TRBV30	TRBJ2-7	TGTGCCTGGAGGACTAGCGGGAATTACGAGCAGTACTTC	CAWRTSGNYEQYF
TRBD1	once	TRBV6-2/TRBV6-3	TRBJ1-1	TGTGCCAGCAGTTACGCCACAGGGGAAAAAGCTTTCTTT	CASSYATGEKAFF
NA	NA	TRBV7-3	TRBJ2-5	TGTGCCAGCAGCTTAAACGGGGGACAAGAGACCCAGTACTTC	CASSLNGGQETQYF
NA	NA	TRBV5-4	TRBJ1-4	TGTGCCAGCAGCTTGGTCGTGGGACTTTCACCGGCAACTAATGAAAAACTGTTTTTT	CASSLVVGLSPATNEKLFF
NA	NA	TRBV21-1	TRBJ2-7	TGTGCCCTCGACCGAGCCCCCCTTGGCGAGCAGTACTTC	CALDRAPLGEQYF
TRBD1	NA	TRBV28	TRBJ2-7	TGTGCCAGCAGTGCCCTTGGGACAGCGAACCCCTACGAGCAGTACTTC	CASSALGTANPYEQYF
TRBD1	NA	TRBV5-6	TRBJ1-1	TGTGCCACCCAGGGGGTAACCACTGAAGCTTTCTTT	CATQGVTTEAFF
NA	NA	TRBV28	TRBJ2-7	TGTGCCAGCAGTTTAGGGGGGCTGAGGCAGTACTTC	CASSLGGLRQYF
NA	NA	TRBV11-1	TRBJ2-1	TGTGCCAGCAGCTTAGGGGTTCGGGCCTACAATGAGCAGTTCTTC	CASSLGVRAYNEQFF
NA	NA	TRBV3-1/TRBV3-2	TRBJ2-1	TGTGCCAGCAGCCAAGTCCGGGACCGGTCCTACAATGAGCAGTTCTTC	CASSQVRDRSYNEQFF
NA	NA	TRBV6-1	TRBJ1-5	TGTGCCAGCAGTGAAGAGCCCGGCAATCAGCCCCAGCATTTT	CASSEEPGNQPQHF
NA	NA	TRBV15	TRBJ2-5	TGTGCCACCAGCTCCCAACACCTCTTGAAGATGGAGACCCAGTACTTC	CATSSQHLLKMETQYF
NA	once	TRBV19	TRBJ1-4	TGTGCCAGTAGTATGGCCCCCCCGATTGGGACGGCGAATGAAAAACTGTTTTTT	CASSMAPPIGTANEKLFF
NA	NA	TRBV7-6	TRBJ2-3	TGTGCCAGCAGCAGTGGATGGCCAGGGGCCGGCACAGATACGCAGTATTTT	CASSSGWPGAGTDTQYF
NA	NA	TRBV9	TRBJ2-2	TGTGCCAGCAGCCCTGGGGCTTCGAACACCGGGGAGCTGTTTTTT	CASSPGASNTGELFF
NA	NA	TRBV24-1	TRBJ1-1	TGTGCCGCCCAAGGGCAGGGAAGCACTGAAGCTTTCTTT	CAAQGQGSTEAFF
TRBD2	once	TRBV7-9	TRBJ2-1	TGTGCCATCAACAGCGGGAGCTCATACAATGAGCAGTTCTTC	CAINSGSSYNEQFF
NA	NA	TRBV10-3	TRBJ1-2	TGTGCCATCAGTGAAACCACGGATGGCTACACCTTC	CAISETTDGYTF
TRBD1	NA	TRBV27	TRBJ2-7	TGTGCCAGCAGTTTCGGCCAGACAGGGGCCTACGAGCAGTACTTC	CASSFGQTGAYEQYF
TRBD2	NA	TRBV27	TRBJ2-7	TGTGCCAGCAGTTTGTCCCCCGGACTAGTTCCCTACGAGCAGTACTTC	CASSLSPGLVPYEQYF
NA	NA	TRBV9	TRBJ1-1	TGTGCCAGCAGCGCCGGGGTGAACACTGAAGCTTTCTTT	CASSAGVNTEAFF
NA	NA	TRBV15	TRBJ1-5	TGTGCCACCAGCAGAGATAACAGGGTCAATCAGCCCCAGCATTTT	CATSRDNRVNQPQHF
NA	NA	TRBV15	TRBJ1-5	TGTGCCACCAGCAGAGATAAACCTGGAGGCAATCAGCCCCAGCATTTT	CATSRDKPGGNQPQHF
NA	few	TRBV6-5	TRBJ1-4	TGTGCCAGCAGTTACAGGGGAGACAACGAAAAACTGTTTTTT	CASSYRGDNEKLFF
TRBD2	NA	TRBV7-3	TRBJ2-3	TGTGCCAGCAGCACCCGACTAGCGGGGGTCACAGATACGCAGTATTTT	CASSTRLAGVTDTQYF
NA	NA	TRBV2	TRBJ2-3	TGTGCCAGCAGGGGTGGCACAGATACGCAGTATTTT	CASRGGTDTQYF
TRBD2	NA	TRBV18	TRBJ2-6	TGTGCCAGCTCTCCCGGCGGGGGGGCTGGGGCCAACGTCCTGACTTTC	CASSPGGGAGANVLTF
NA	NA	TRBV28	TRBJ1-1	TGTGCCAGCAGTTCACGGGGGCCCACTGAAGCTTTCTTT	CASSSRGPTEAFF
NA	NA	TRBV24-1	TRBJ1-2	TGTGCCACCAGTGATTTGTCGTCGTTCGGCGGCTACACCTTC	CATSDLSSFGGYTF
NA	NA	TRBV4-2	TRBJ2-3	TGTGCCAGCAGCCAAGACCTTGCGCCAGAAAGCACGGATACGCAGTATTTT	CASSQDLAPESTDTQYF
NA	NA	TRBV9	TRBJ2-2	TGTGCCAGCAGCGTAGCGGGGCACACCGGGGAGCTGTTTTTT	CASSVAGHTGELFF
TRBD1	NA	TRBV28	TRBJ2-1	TGTGCCAGCAGTTTGAGGACAGGATCTACCTACAATGAGCAGTTCTTC	CASSLRTGSTYNEQFF
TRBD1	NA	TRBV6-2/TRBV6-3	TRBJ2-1	TGTGCCAGCAGCCCCACAGGGGGCGGCTACAATGAGCAGTTCTTC	CASSPTGGGYNEQFF
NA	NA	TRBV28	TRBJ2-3	TGTGCCAGCAGGTCCCAATTGAGGGACACAGATACGCAGTATTTT	CASRSQLRDTDTQYF
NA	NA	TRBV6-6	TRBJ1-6	TGTGCCAGCAGTTACAAAAGGGGGGGTAGAGATTCACCCCTCCACTTT	CASSYKRGGRDSPLHF
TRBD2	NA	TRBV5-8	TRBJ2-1	TGTGCCAGCAGCTTGGGTACTGGTAGAGAAGGGAGCGGGAGAGGGAATGAGCAGTTCTTC	CASSLGTGREGSGRGNEQFF
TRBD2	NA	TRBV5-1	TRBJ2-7	TGCGCCAGCAGCTTGGTAGCGGGAGCCGGTTACGAGCAGTACTTC	CASSLVAGAGYEQYF
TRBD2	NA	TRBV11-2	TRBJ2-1	TGTGCCAGCAGCTTTAGCCCGACTAGCGGGAATGAGCAGTTCTTC	CASSFSPTSGNEQFF
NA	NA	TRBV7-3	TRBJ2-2	TGTGCCAGCAGCTTATCCAGGGGAAACACCGGGGAGCTGTTTTTT	CASSLSRGNTGELFF
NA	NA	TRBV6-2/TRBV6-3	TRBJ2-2	TGTGCCAGCAGTTATCGCAGCACCGGGGAGCTGTTTTTT	CASSYRSTGELFF
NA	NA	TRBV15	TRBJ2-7	TGTGCCACCAGCCGCCGTGGGGGTACTTACTACGAGCAGTACTTC	CATSRRGGTYYEQYF
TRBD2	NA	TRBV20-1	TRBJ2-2	TGCAGTGCTAGTAGCGGGGCGAACACCGGGGAGCTGTTTTTT	CSASSGANTGELFF
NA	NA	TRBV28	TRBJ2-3	TGTGCCAGCAGTTCCCCCGGCGCAGATACGCAGTATTTT	CASSSPGADTQYF